The TCR beta chain under discussion was sequenced for a study of response to subunit inactivated influenza vaccine. Overall study findings and caveats: Authors suggested that a seasonal influenza vaccination recruits few new T cells each time.

TCRdb analysed the RT-PCR reads with MiXCR anew, one entry per CDR3 protein. The table shows approximately 700,000 distinct CDR3 sequences, with about 15% occurring only once. As concerns this clonotype: Its antigen is currently unknown.

Per germline, CDR1 ENHRY and CDR2 SYGVKD. V was pared by 5 bases and J by 7 bases, with 9 bases between. This CDR3 has 11 residues. Sequencing used PBMCs from blood, obtained roughly 15 days before vaccination. The chain uses TRBV10-3 and TRBJ2-7, with D maybe TRBD2 (5 bases). This clonotype was obtained from a man aged 50 to 60 who received an inactivated influenza vaccine. In DNA form, the CDR3 reads TGTGCCATCAGTCCGGCGGGTGAGCAGTACTTC. Translated, it gives CAISPAGEQYF.